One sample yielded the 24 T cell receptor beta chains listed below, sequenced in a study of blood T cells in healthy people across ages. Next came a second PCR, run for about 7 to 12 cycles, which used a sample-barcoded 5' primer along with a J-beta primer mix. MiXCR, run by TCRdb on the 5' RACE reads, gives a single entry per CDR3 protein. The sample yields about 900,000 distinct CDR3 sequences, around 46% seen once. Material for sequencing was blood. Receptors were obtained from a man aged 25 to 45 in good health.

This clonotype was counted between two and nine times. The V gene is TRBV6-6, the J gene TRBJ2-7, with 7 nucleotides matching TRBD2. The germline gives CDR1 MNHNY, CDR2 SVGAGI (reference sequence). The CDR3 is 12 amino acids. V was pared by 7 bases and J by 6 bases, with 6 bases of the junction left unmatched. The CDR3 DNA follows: TGTGCCAGCATGACTAGCTGGTCCGAGCAGTACTTC. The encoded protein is CASMTSWSEQYF.

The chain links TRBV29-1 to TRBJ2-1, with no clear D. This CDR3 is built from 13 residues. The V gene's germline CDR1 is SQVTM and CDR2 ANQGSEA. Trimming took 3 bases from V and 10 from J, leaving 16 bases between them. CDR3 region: CSVEGRLDGEQFF. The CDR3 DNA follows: TGCAGCGTTGAGGGAAGACTGGACGGAGAGCAGTTCTTC.

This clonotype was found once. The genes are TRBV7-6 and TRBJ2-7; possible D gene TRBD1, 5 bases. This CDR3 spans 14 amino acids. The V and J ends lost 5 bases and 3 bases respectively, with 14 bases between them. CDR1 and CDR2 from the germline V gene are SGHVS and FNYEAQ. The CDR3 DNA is TGTGCCAGCAGCGTGAGCCAGGGTGACTACGAGCAGTACTTC. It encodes CASSVSQGDYEQYF.

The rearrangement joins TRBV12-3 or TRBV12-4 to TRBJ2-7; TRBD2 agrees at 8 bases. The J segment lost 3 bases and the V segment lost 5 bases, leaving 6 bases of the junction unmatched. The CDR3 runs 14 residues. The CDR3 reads CASSGISGNYEQYF. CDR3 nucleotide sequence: TGTGCCAGCAGTGGGATTAGCGGGAACTACGAGCAGTACTTC.

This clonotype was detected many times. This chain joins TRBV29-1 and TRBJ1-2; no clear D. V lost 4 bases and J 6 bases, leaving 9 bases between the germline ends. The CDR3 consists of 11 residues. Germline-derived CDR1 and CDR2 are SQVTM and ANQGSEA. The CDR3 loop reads CSVGGLDGYTF. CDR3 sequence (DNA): TGCAGCGTTGGGGGTCTTGATGGCTACACCTTC.

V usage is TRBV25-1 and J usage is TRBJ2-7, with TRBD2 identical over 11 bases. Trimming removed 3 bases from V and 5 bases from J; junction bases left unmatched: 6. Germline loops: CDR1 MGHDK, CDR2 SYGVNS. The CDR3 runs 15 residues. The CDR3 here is CASSDLLAGVDEQYF. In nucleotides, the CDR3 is TGTGCCAGCAGTGACCTACTAGCGGGAGTTGACGAGCAGTACTTC.

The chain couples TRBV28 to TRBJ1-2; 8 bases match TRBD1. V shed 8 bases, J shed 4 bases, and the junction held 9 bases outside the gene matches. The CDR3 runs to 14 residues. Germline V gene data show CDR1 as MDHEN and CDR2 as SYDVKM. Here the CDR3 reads CASLETGVVYGYTF. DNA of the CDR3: TGTGCCAGCCTTGAGACAGGGGTAGTCTATGGCTACACCTTC.

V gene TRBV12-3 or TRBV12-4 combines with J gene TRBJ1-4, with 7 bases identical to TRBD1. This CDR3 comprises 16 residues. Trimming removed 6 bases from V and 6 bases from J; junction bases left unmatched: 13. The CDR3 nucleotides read TGTGCCAGCAGCCAAAGACAGGGAGGAGGGCATGAAAAACTGTTTTTT. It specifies CASSQRQGGGHEKLFF.

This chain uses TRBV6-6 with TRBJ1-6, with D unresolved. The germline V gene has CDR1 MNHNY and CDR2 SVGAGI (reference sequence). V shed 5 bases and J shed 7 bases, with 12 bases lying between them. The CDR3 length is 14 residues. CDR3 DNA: TGTGCCAGCAGTCTAGTGACGGAAAATTCACCCCTCCACTTT. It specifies CASSLVTENSPLHF.

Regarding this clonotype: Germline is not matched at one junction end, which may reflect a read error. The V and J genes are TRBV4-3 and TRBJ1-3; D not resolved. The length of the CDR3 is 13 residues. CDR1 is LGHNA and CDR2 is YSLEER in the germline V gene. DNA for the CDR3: TGCGTCAGCAGCCGGGCGTCAGGAAACACCATATATTTT. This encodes CVSSRASGNTIYF.

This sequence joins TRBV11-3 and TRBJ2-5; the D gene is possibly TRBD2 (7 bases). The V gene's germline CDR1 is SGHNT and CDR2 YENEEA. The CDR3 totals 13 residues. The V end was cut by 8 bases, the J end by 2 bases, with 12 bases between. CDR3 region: CASVRGGQETQYF. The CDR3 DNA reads TGTGCCAGCGTGAGGGGGGGGCAAGAGACCCAGTACTTC.

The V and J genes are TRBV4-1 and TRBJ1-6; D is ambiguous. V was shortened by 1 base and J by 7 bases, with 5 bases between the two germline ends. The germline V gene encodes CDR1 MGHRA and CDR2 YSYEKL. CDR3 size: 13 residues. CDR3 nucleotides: TGCGCCAGCAGCCAAGCAGTCAATTCACCCCTCCACTTT. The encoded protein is CASSQAVNSPLHF.

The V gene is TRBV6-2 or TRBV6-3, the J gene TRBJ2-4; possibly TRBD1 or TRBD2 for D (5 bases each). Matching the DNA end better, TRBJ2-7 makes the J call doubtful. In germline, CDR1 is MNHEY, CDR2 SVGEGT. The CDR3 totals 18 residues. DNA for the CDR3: TGTGCCAGCAGTCAACCTACTGTGGGACGGGGATCCGGTTACGAGCAGTACTTC. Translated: CASSQPTVGRGSGYEQYF.

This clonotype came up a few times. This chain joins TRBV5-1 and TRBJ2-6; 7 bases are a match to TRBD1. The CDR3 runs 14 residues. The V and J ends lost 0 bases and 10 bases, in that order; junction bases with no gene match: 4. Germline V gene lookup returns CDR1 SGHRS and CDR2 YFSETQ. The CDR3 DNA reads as TGCGCCAGCAGCTTGGGCAGACAGGGTAACGTCCTGACTTTC. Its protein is CASSLGRQGNVLTF.

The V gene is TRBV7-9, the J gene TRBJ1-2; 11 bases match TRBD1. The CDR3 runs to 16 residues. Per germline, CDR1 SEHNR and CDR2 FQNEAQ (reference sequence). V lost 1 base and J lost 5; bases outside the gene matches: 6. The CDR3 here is CASSLGTGQGAYGYTF. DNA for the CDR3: TGTGCCAGCAGCTTAGGGACCGGACAGGGGGCATATGGCTACACCTTC. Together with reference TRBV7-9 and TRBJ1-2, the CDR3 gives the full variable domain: DTGVSQNPRHKITKRGQNVTFRCDPISEHNRLYWYRQTLGQGPEFLTYFQNEAQLEKSRLLSDRFSAERPKGSFSTLEIQRTEQGDSAMYLCASSLGTGQGAYGYTFGSGTRLTVV.

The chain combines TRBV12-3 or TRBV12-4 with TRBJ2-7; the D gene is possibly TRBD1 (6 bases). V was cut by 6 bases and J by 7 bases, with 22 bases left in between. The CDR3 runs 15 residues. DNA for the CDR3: TGTGCCAGCAGCTCGGGACACCTCCCTTCCCATGAGCAGTACTTC. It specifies CASSSGHLPSHEQYF.

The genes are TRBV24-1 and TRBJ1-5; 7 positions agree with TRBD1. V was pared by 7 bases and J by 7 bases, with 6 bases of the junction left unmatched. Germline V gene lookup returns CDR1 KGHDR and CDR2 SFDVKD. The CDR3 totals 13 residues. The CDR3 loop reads CATSTGVGQPQHF. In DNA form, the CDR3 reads TGTGCCACCAGCACAGGGGTGGGGCAGCCCCAGCATTTT.

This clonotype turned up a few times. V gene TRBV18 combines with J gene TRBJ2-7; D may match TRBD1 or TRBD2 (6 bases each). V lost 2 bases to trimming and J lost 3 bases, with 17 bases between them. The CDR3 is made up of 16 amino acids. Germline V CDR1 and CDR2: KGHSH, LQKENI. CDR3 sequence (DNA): TGTGCCAGCTCACCAATAGAAGCACAGGGAGGCTACGAGCAGTACTTC. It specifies CASSPIEAQGGYEQYF.

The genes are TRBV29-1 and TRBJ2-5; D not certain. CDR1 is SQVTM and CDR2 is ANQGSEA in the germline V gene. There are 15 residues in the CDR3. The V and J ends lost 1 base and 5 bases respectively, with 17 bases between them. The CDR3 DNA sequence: TGCAGCGTTGAAGGACCTTGGGGTTTCGCGGAGACCCAGTACTTC. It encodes CSVEGPWGFAETQYF.

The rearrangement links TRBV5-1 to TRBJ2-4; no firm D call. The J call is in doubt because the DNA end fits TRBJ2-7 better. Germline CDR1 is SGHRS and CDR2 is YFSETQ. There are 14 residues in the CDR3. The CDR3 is CASSLSIYSYEQYF. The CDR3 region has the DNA TGCGCCAGCAGCTTGAGCATCTACTCCTACGAGCAGTACTTC.

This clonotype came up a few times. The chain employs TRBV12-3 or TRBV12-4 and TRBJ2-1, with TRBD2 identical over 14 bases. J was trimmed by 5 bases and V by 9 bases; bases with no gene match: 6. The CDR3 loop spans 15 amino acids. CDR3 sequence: CASGTSGGLHNEQFF. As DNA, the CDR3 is TGTGCCAGTGGGACTAGCGGGGGACTACACAATGAGCAGTTCTTC.

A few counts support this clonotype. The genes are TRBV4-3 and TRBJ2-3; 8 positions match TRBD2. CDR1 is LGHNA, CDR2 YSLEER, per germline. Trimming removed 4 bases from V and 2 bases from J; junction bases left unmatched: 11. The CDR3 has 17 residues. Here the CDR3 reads CASSLSSGGAYTDTQYF. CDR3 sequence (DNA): TGCGCCAGCAGCCTCTCCTCGGGGGGGGCCTACACAGATACGCAGTATTTT.

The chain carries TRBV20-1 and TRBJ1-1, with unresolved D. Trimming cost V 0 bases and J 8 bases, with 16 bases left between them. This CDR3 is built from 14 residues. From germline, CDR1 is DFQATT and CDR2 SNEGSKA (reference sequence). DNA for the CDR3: TGCAGTGCTAGAGACGGGCAGAATGCCGCCGAAGCTTTCTTT. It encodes CSARDGQNAAEAFF.

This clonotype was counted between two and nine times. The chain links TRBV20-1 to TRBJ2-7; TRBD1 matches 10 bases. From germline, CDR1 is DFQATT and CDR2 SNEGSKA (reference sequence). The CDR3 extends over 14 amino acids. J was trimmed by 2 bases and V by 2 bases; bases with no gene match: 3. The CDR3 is CSARSGTGAYEQYF. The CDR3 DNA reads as TGCAGTGCTAGATCGGGGACAGGGGCCTACGAGCAGTACTTC.